This is a list of T cell receptor beta chains from one sample in a study of blood T cell repertoires in COVID-19. Profiling relied on immunoSEQ multiplex PCR, and the TCRdb table lists in-frame clones only, not all of them. The profile covers roughly 400,000 clones, with roughly 88% appearing a single time and 1.4% to 1.5% taken by the ten largest. Source material: PBMCs or T cells enriched from blood (not recorded which). These receptors all stem from a woman aged 18-29 years who had been exposed to COVID-19. CDR3s include the opening cysteine and the closing phenylalanine or tryptophan.

TRBV28 CASSSTGGRTEAFF
TRBV19 CASSIGTPTEAFF
TRBV2 CASFSGSSYEQYF
TRBV19 CASSGSFSYNEQFF
TRBV6-5 CASSYTGTTNEKLFF
TRBV7-2 CASSLRQATFPYEQYF
TRBV7-8 CASSSVGQGNQPQHF
TRBV5-1 CASSLGGNSPLHF
TRBV30 CAWTQKVGLPLNEQFF
TRBV6-5 CASRQVTNTEAFF
TRBV12-3/TRBV12-4 CASSLTGSYEQYF
TRBV29-1 CSVPVQGAIMNTEAFF
TRBV19 CASRQGFTDTQYF
TRBV7-2 CASRHSGGGETQYF
TRBV11-3 CASSVNSGGDGYTF
TRBV7-2 CASSLAGGAYEQYF
TRBV5-5 CASSLPDLTGEKLFF
TRBV6-9 CASSALAGPSYNEQFF
TRBV18 CASSPSGVLGTEAFF
TRBV2 CARAGSESPYEQYF
TRBV29-1 CSVARQGEKLFF
TRBV6-5 CASSRDRGRTGELFF
TRBV7-2 CASSLGTGTVPYEQYF
TRBV11-2 CASSLAGNSNQPQHF
TRBV10-1 CASAATNEKLFF
TRBV5-4 CASSSLDRAGGYTF
TRBV7-9 CASSLEARQGVGYGYTF
TRBV5-5 CASRPGLAGAGTGELFF
TRBV30 CAWSWRVTDTQYF
TRBV4-1 CASSQEAARAGETQYF
TRBV5-6 CASSVGDRKDTEAFF